Below are 12 T cell receptor beta chains sequenced from a single sample in a study of T cell responses to AZD1222 COVID-19 vaccine. Produced via immunoSEQ multiplex PCR; TCRdb's table is partial and in-frame only. The sample has 55,000 to 75,000 clones, around 83% seen once; the top ten hold around 10%. The starting material was peripheral blood, obtained on day 0 of AZD1222 vaccination. Receptor source: an adult in good health.

In the case of this clone: At one end, the junction sequence differs from germline, possibly due to a read error. The V gene is TRBV7-7, the J gene TRBJ2-5; D ambiguous. The length of the CDR3 is 15 residues. In germline, CDR1 is SSHAT, CDR2 FNYEAQ (reference sequence). The CDR3 loop is CASSPGRMIQETQYF. The CDR3 DNA sequence: TGTGCTAGCAGTCCCGGACGTATGATCCAAGAGACCCAGTACTTC.

CDR3 nucleotides: TGTGCCAGCAGCCTCCGGGCAGGGGCGACCGGAAACACCATATATTTT. Translated: CASSLRAGATGNTIYF. The chain has TRBV7-2 and TRBJ1-3; the D gene is possibly TRBD1 (6 bases). This CDR3 comprises 16 residues. Trimming pared 5 bases from V and 4 bases from J, leaving 18 bases between. Germline CDR1 and CDR2: SGHTA and FQGNSA.

J is TRBJ1-2 and V is TRBV12-3 or TRBV12-4; D not resolved. V was clipped by 5 bases and J by 1 base, with 5 bases between them. The length of the CDR3 is 12 residues. This CDR3 is CASSGLNYGYTF. The CDR3 bases are TGTGCCAGCAGTGGCCTTAACTATGGCTACACCTTC.

The V call is TRBV27, the J call TRBJ2-7, with 9 bases aligning to TRBD1. Germline lookup yields CDR1 MNHEY and CDR2 SMNVEV (reference sequence). The CDR3 is made up of 13 amino acids. Germline trimming cut 7 bases from V and 4 bases from J; bases unmatched to any gene: 5. The CDR3 loop reads CASNVGQGYEQYF. The CDR3 nucleotides read TGTGCCAGCAATGTGGGACAGGGATACGAGCAGTACTTC.

This clone has just a few counts. The gene calls are TRBV7-2 and TRBJ2-3; 8 bases align to TRBD1. This CDR3 region has 17 residues. Per germline, CDR1 SGHTA and CDR2 FQGNSA. The V gene end was trimmed by 4 bases and the J gene end by 2 bases; junction bases not matched to a gene: 11. As DNA, the CDR3 is TGTGCCAGCAGCTACCCGGACAGGGCGCTTATCACAGATACGCAGTATTTT. Translating it yields CASSYPDRALITDTQYF. Supplemented by reference TRBV7-2 and TRBJ2-3, the full variable domain reads GAGVSQSPSNKVTEKGKDVELRCDPISGHTALYWYRQSLGQGLEFLIYFQGNSAPDKSGLPSDRFSAERTGGSVSTLTIQRTQQEDSAVYLCASSYPDRALITDTQYFGPGTRLTVL.

The V gene is TRBV5-8, the J gene TRBJ2-1; 13 nucleotides align to TRBD2. Germline V gene data show CDR1 as SGHTS and CDR2 as YDEGEE. This CDR3 comprises 18 residues. With V trimmed by 5 bases and J by 4 bases, 12 bases remained unmatched. CDR3 coding DNA: TGTGCCAGCAGGCTTGAGACTACTAGCGGGGGGGCGTACAATGAGCAGTTCTTC. Protein product: CASRLETTSGGAYNEQFF.

This chain links TRBV19 with TRBJ1-1; D is possibly TRBD1 (5 bases). The CDR3 has 13 residues. V was shortened by 7 bases and J by 1 base, with 10 bases between the two germline ends. Germline V lookup: CDR1 LNHDA, CDR2 SQIVND (reference sequence). The CDR3 protein is CASKDSTNTEAFF. CDR3 bases: TGTGCCAGTAAAGACAGTACGAACACTGAAGCTTTCTTT.

This chain connects TRBV6-2 or TRBV6-3 to TRBJ1-2; maybe TRBD1 (5 bases). The CDR3 extends over 13 amino acids. Trimming stripped 0 bases from V and 8 bases from J, with 10 bases between. Germline assignment: CDR1 MNHEY and CDR2 SVGEGT. The CDR3 region is CASSYSRQRGYTF. The CDR3 nucleotides read TGTGCCAGCAGTTACTCGAGACAGCGAGGCTACACCTTC.

This clone has a handful of counts. V usage is TRBV4-3 and J usage is TRBJ2-1; either TRBD1 or TRBD2 may fit D (5 bases each). This CDR3 is built from 14 residues. Looked up from germline, CDR1 is LGHNA and CDR2 is YSLEER. V dropped 0 bases and J dropped 6 bases, with 9 bases sitting between them. DNA for the CDR3: TGCGCCAGCAGCCAAGATTCTGGGACCAATGAGCAGTTCTTC. Protein: CASSQDSGTNEQFF.

The rearrangement links TRBV5-1 to TRBJ1-2; 9 bases map to TRBD1. This CDR3 has 15 residues. The germline V gene has CDR1 SGHRS and CDR2 YFSETQ. Germline trimming cut 4 bases from V and 2 bases from J; bases unmatched to any gene: 6. In DNA form, the CDR3 reads TGCGCCAGCAGCCCGTCGGGGACAGGGAACTATGGCTACACCTTC. This translates into CASSPSGTGNYGYTF.

This chain connects TRBV18 to TRBJ1-1; possibly TRBD1 for D (5 bases). The CDR3 is 16 amino acids. From germline, CDR1 is KGHSH and CDR2 LQKENI. Trimming cost V 6 bases and J 6 bases, with 23 bases left between them. The CDR3 nucleotides read TGTGCCAGCTCCCCGAACGGGCCCAGGGTTGTTTCTGAAGCTTTCTTT. This gives the protein CASSPNGPRVVSEAFF.

The CDR3 reads CASSPGSFFSGNTIYF. CDR3 DNA: TGTGCCAGCAGCCCCGGGTCATTTTTCTCTGGAAACACCATATATTTT. The chain has TRBV7-9 and TRBJ1-3, with unresolved D. V was shortened by 5 bases and J by 0 bases, with 14 bases between the two germline ends. The germline CDR1 and CDR2 sequences are SEHNR and FQNEAQ (reference sequence). CDR3 length: 16 amino acids.